The 5 T cell receptor beta chains reported below all come from one sample, sequenced in a study of T-cell reconstitution after alpha-beta-depleted transplantation in children. Unique molecular identifiers were incorporated into the prepared TCRbeta library. TCRdb called the PCR reads again in MiXCR, with one record for every CDR3 protein. The sample comprises some 200,000 distinct CDR3 sequences, roughly 15% of which are singletons, and approximately 13% rests with the top ten. The specimen comprised PBMCs from the stem cell graft donor, sampled from the stem cell graft. These receptors were taken from a human donor who donated a stem cell graft to a child with acute lymphoblastic leukemia.

The gene calls are TRBV7-8 and TRBJ2-3, with 8 bases identical to TRBD2. From germline, CDR1 is SGHVS and CDR2 FQNEAQ. This CDR3 comprises 16 residues. V trimming: 5 bases; J trimming: 5 bases; junction bases outside the gene matches: 12. CDR3: CASSEYGRALGDTQYF. CDR3 in DNA: TGTGCCAGCAGCGAATACGGGAGGGCCCTCGGAGATACGCAGTATTTT.

Many counts were recorded for this clonotype. The chain links TRBV12-3 or TRBV12-4 to TRBJ2-2; D gene uncertain. V was clipped by 8 bases and J by 2 bases, with 12 bases between them. The CDR3 has 14 residues. The CDR3 DNA sequence: TGTGCCAGCGGGATAGTGGCAAACACCGGGGAGCTGTTTTTT. Translated, it gives CASGIVANTGELFF.

This clonotype appeared many times. The chain links TRBV5-1 to TRBJ2-3; the D gene is possibly TRBD2 (5 bases). Germline V CDR1 and CDR2: SGHRS, YFSETQ. The CDR3 contains 18 residues. The V and J ends lost 4 bases and 3 bases respectively, with 24 bases between them. In nucleotides, the CDR3 is TGCGCCAGCAGCCTCGGAAGAAGCGGAACCCTGGAGACAGATACGCAGTATTTT. Its protein is CASSLGRSGTLETDTQYF.

About this clonotype itself: This may be a read error: a much more frequent sequence differs by one nucleotide. V and J are TRBV5-1 and TRBJ2-5; TRBD1 might be the D (5 bases). This CDR3 region has 15 residues. The V gene's germline CDR1 is SGHRS and CDR2 YFSETQ. CDR3: CARSLEGARLETQYF. The CDR3 DNA reads as TGCGCCCGCAGCTTGGAAGGGGCTAGGTTGGAGACCCAGTACTTC.

This clonotype was counted many times. The rearrangement links TRBV29-1 to TRBJ2-1, with 7 bases lining up with TRBD2. CDR3 length: 14 amino acids. With V trimmed by 6 bases and J by 6 bases, 11 bases remained unmatched. From germline, CDR1 is SQVTM and CDR2 ANQGSEA. The CDR3 sequence is CSVARESRGNEQFF. In nucleotides, the CDR3 is TGCAGCGTGGCGCGGGAGTCAAGGGGCAATGAGCAGTTCTTC.